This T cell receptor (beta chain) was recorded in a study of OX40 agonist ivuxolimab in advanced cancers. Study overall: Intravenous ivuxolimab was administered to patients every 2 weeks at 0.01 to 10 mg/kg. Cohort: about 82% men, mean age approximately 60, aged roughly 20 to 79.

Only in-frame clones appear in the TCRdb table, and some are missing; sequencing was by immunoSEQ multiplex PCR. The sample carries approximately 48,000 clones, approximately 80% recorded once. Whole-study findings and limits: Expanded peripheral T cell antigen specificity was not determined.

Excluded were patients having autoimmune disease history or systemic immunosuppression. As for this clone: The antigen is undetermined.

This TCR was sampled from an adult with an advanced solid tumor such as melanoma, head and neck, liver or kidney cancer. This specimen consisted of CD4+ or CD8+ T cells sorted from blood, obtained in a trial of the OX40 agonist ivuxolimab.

Here the CDR3 reads CASSDRGPLYGYTF. The CDR3 coding sequence is TGTGCCAGCAGTGACAGGGGCCCACTCTATGGCTACACCTTC. The rearrangement links TRBV2 to TRBJ1-2; TRBD1 might be the D (6 bases). CDR1 is SNHLY, CDR2 FYNNEI, per germline. CDR3 size: 14 residues. V dropped 3 bases and J dropped 4 bases, with 12 bases sitting between them. Filled out from reference TRBV2 and TRBJ1-2, the complete variable domain reads EPEVTQTPSHQVTQMGQEVILRCVPISNHLYFYWYRQILGQKVEFLVSFYNNEISEKSEIFDDQFSVERPDGSNFTLKIRSTKLEDSAMYFCASSDRGPLYGYTFGSGTRLTVV.